This TCR beta chain comes out of a study of regulatory T cells in long-lasting Graves disease. Assembly of TCR beta libraries relied on iRepertoire HTBI primers together with Arm-PCR of CDR3 regions. From the multiplex PCR reads, TCRdb called clonotypes with MiXCR, one entry per CDR3 protein. This sample has about 240,000 distinct CDR3 sequences; 20% to 25% occur once, and the top ten carry 11% to 15%. Time point noted: newly diagnosed GD, antithyroid drugs for less than 3 months. RNA isolated from PBMCs was used to make the TCR library. As a group, patients came from one endocrinology department in Xi'an, China. Sequenced here: peripheral blood mononuclear cells (PBMCs), sampled at new diagnosis, from a patient treated with antithyroid drugs. This clonotype was sampled from a female donor with Graves disease.

Here the CDR3 DNA reads TGTGCCAGCAGACATCGGAGGGGGGACTACTATGGCTACACCTTC. Its translation: CASRHRRGDYYGYTF. This chain joins TRBV28 and TRBJ1-2, with D possibly matching TRBD1 (6 bases). Germline loops: CDR1 MDHEN, CDR2 SYDVKM. With 6 bases removed from V and 3 bases from J, the gap between germline ends came to 17 bases. CDR3 length: 15 residues.